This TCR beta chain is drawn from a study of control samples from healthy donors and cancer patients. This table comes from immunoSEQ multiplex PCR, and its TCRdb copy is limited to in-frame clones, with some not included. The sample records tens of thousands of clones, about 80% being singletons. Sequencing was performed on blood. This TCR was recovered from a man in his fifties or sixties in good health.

DNA for the CDR3: TGTGCCAGCAGCCGCGGACTAGCGGGAACCTACGAGCAGTACTTC. Translation gives CASSRGLAGTYEQYF. The chain has TRBV6-2 or TRBV6-3 and TRBJ2-7; 12 bases align to TRBD2. Looked up from germline, CDR1 is MNHEY and CDR2 is SVGEGT. With V trimmed by 6 bases and J by 2 bases, 5 bases remained unmatched. The CDR3 length is 15 residues.